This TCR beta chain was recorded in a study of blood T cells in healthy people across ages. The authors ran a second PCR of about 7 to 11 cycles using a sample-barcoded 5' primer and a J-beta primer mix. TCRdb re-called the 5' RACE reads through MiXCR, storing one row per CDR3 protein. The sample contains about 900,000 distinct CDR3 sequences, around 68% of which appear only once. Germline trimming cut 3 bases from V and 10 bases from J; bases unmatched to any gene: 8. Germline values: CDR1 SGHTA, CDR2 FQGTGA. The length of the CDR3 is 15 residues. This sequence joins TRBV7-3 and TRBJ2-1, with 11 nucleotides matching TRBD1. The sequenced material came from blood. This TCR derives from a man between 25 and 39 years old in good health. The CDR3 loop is CASSFAGQGVPEQFF. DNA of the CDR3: TGTGCCAGCAGCTTCGCGGGACAGGGGGTACCAGAGCAGTTCTTC.